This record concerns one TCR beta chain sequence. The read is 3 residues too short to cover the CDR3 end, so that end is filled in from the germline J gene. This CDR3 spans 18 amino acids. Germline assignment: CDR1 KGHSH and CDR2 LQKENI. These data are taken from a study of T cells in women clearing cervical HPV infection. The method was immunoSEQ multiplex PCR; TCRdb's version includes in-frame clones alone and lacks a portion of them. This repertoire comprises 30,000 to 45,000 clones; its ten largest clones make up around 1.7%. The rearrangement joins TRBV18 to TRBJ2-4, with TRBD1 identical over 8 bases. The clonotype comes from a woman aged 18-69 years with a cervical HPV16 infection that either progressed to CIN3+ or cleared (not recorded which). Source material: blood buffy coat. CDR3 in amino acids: CASSTTGTGSFAAYGQYF. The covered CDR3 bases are TGTGCCAGCTCAACTACCGGGACAGGAAGTTTTGCTGCCTATGGT.